This TCR beta chain was profiled in a study of blood T cells in healthy people across ages (dated by TCRdb to the mid-2010s). Describing the broader study: In model experiments, roughly one uniquely barcoded TCR beta cDNA molecule per two T cells was captured by template switching. To avoid experimental bias, donors of different ages were spread randomly across the sequencing lanes. Four age groups were formed from the donors: young (average around 15 years), middle-aged (approximately 39), aged (more than 55) and long-lived (more than 75). To track age-related changes in TCR beta repertoire diversity, the study relied on deep sequencing normalized with unique cDNA molecular identifiers. Two additional independent replicas of 1 million unique cDNA reads from the same blood draw were analyzed for two donors (one aged 18 to 29 and one aged 80 or older). Overall results and qualifications from the work: Compared with the aged group, more naive CD4+ T cells, fewer expanded clones and increased TCR diversity were shown by the long-lived group, suggesting age selection. Because profiling used bulk unsorted PBMCs, naive and antigen-experienced compartments could not be compared conclusively. Total diversity estimates from one million sequenced T cells were considered lower bounds and underestimates. Because the CMV infection status of the donors was unknown, age-related changes in expanded clonotypes may potentially have been confounded. There was a strong correlation between observed TCR beta diversity and the percentage of naive T cells measured by flow cytometry. As age increased, observed TCR beta diversity per million T cells dropped in a roughly linear way, and a significant reduction was already evident by age about 40.

V loses 1 base, J loses 6 bases, and the germline ends lie 10 bases apart. CDR1 and CDR2 (DFQATT, SNEGSKA) derive from the germline V gene (reference sequence). Reading from cysteine to phenylalanine, the CDR3 counts 13 amino acids. The retained sequence is limited to the CDR3, 39 bases, with the frame set at the first base. Libraries were built with 5' RACE. The instrument given in TCRdb is Illumina HiSeq 2500. The second PCR ran for about 6 to 12 cycles and used a J-beta primer mix along with a sample-barcoded 5' primer. Each TCR beta cDNA molecule received a unique molecular identifier from a template-switch 5' adaptor carrying 12 random nucleotides. Each sample yielded at least 3 million CDR3-containing paired-end reads. The Mint cDNA synthesis kit, primed by a TRBC-specific oligonucleotide, was used to synthesize first-strand cDNA from all RNA. Following uracil-DNA glycosylase treatment, all cDNA underwent a first 18-cycle PCR with the universal primers M1SS and BC2_uni_R. From the authors' description of their analysis: For normalization, 1 million high-quality reads, each with a distinct molecular identifier, were randomly selected from each sample. Reads sharing molecular identifiers were discarded rather than binned into consensus sequences. MiTCR, run with a Q25 quality threshold and the strictest error-elimination algorithm, handled CDR3 identification, clonotype clustering and error correction. A nonparametric unseen species model using Euler transformation provided a lower-bound estimate of total TCR beta diversity. TCRdb trimmed public reads at Q25 via fastp, called clones via MiXCR and kept in-frame beta chains. Every entry covers one CDR3 protein and lists the most common genes and DNA from its rows. TCRdb, not the original authors, processed these V and J calls. For this sample the table gives some 550,000 distinct CDR3 sequences, of which roughly 48% were detected only once. Under 30% of the sample is held by the ten biggest clonotypes.

The approximately 39 donors, aged about 6 to 90 years, were systemically healthy Caucasian individuals from Russia. Each donor gave about 9.7 milliliters of peripheral blood, drawn into EDTA-treated Vacutainer tubes. Ficoll-Paque density-gradient centrifugation was used to isolate PBMCs, with at least 6 million obtained per sample. Trizol reagent was used to extract total RNA from PBMCs, with at least 5.5 micrograms per sample. For every donor, flow cytometry on a PBMC aliquot measured the percentage of naive CD45RAhigh/CD27high T cells. This clonotype was seen a few times. Its antigen is currently not known. The input lacks base qualities; no much larger clone sits a single base away.

The rearranged segments are TRBV20-1 and TRBJ2-1; the D gene is perhaps TRBD1, from 5 matching bases. This TCR came from a man older than 75 in good health. The sample taken for sequencing was blood. CDR3 region: CSARVHRSNEQFF. The DNA reads TGCAGTGCTAGAGTGCACAGGAGCAATGAGCAGTTCTTC.